The text below deals with one TCR beta chain. The data were obtained in a study of Graves' ophthalmopathy and Graves' hyperthyroidism. Germline lookup yields CDR1 MDHEN and CDR2 SYDVKM. Trimming stripped 7 bases from V and 0 bases from J, with 13 bases between. The CDR3 extends over 14 amino acids. RNA transcripts served as template for amplifying TCR beta CDR3 sequences. RT-PCR with HTBI primers came first, then second-round multiplex PCR. TCRdb independently ran MiXCR on the multiplex PCR reads; one entry per CDR3 protein. The sample has hundreds of thousands of distinct CDR3 sequences, around a fifth seen once. Stable hyperthyroidism meant no progression to ophthalmopathy within 18 months of follow-up. Orbital computed tomography, thyroid ultrasound, TRAb, serum thyroxine and clinical symptoms formed the basis of diagnosis.

The sequenced sample was peripheral blood. V usage is TRBV28 and J usage is TRBJ2-7, with D perhaps matching TRBD2 (5 bases). The origin of this receptor is a young woman with stable Graves' hyperthyroidism. Some clones in this sample may be carry-over from other donors' samples. CDR3 in DNA: TGTGCCAGCACTTCCACGGGGTACTCCTACGAGCAGTACTTC. The encoded protein is CASTSTGYSYEQYF.